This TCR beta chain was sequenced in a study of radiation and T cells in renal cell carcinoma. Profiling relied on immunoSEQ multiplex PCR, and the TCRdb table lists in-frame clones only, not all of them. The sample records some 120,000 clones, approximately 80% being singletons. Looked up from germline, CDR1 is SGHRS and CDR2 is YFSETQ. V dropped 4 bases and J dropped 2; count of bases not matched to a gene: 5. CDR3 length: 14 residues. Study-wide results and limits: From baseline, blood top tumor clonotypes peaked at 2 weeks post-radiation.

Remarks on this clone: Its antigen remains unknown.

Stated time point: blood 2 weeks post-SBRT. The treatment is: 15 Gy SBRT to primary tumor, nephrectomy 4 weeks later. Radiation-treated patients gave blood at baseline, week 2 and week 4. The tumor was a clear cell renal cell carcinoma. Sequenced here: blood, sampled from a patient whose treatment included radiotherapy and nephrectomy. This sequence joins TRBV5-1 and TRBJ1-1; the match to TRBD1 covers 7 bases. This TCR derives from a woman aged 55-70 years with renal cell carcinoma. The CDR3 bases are TGCGCCAGCAGCCACGGGACAGCCAACACTGAAGCTTTCTTT. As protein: CASSHGTANTEAFF. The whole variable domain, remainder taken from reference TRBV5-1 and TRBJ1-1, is KAGVTQTPRYLIKTRGQQVTLSCSPISGHRSVSWYQQTPGQGLQFLFEYFSETQRNKGNFPGRFSGRQFSNSRSEMNVSTLELGDSALYLCASSHGTANTEAFFGQGTRLTVV.